The 20 T cell receptor beta chains reported below all come from one sample, sequenced in a study of PD-L1 blockade in urothelial cancer. Time point given: pretreatment peripheral blood. Sequencing used immunoSEQ multiplex PCR; TCRdb keeps in-frame clones, though not all of them. The sample lists around 130,000 clones, about four fifths occurring once. The source material was PBMCs, sampled around atezolizumab (anti-PD-L1) treatment. The receptor source for this set is a man in his fifties or sixties with urothelial cancer.

This clone was detected only a few times. The chain uses TRBV19 and TRBJ1-6; D is uncertain. Trimming cost V 4 bases and J 6 bases, with 13 bases left between them. There are 15 residues in the CDR3. From germline, CDR1 is LNHDA and CDR2 SQIVND (reference sequence). CDR3 region: CASSTGRAGNSPLHF. CDR3 nucleotide sequence: TGTGCCAGTAGTACGGGTCGAGCGGGTAATTCACCCCTCCACTTT.

This chain joins TRBV29-1 and TRBJ2-7; 7 bases fit TRBD2. The CDR3 spans 14 residues. V dropped 6 bases and J dropped 4; count of bases not matched to a gene: 12. Germline CDR1 and CDR2: SQVTM and ANQGSEA. CDR3: CSVGQGGAGYEQYF. CDR3 nucleotide sequence: TGCAGCGTCGGCCAGGGTGGAGCGGGATACGAGCAGTACTTC.

This rearrangement joins TRBV28 to TRBJ2-7; perhaps TRBD1 as D (6 bases). V was clipped by 8 bases and J by 0 bases, with 11 bases between them. Germline CDR1 is MDHEN and CDR2 is SYDVKM. CDR3 length equals 13 residues. CDR3 loop: CASVRQASYEQYF. The CDR3 coding sequence is TGTGCCAGCGTAAGACAGGCCTCCTACGAGCAGTACTTC.

This clone was seen more than once but under ten times. The J gene is TRBJ2-1, the V gene TRBV5-6; 9 nucleotides align to TRBD2. The ends lost 1 base at V and 6 bases at J; junction bases unmatched: 2. The CDR3 extends over 14 amino acids. Germline V lookup: CDR1 SGHDT, CDR2 YYEEEE. CDR3 nucleotide sequence: TGTGCCAGCAGCTTGCTTAGCGGGGGCAATGAGCAGTTCTTC. Translating gives CASSLLSGGNEQFF.

The V gene is TRBV5-1, the J gene TRBJ2-5, with a weak D call TRBD2 (6 bases). CDR1 and CDR2 (germline): SGHRS, YFSETQ. This CDR3 is 13 amino acids long. The V end was cut by 4 bases, the J end by 2 bases, with 9 bases between. CDR3 residues: CASSGGTQETQYF. DNA for the CDR3: TGCGCCAGCAGCGGCGGGACTCAAGAGACCCAGTACTTC. The full variable domain, completed using reference TRBV5-1 and TRBJ2-5, is KAGVTQTPRYLIKTRGQQVTLSCSPISGHRSVSWYQQTPGQGLQFLFEYFSETQRNKGNFPGRFSGRQFSNSRSEMNVSTLELGDSALYLCASSGGTQETQYFGPGTRLLVL.

V gene TRBV28 combines with J gene TRBJ1-5; D call uncertain. V was pared by 2 bases and J by 1 base, with 15 bases between. The length of the CDR3 is 17 residues. CDR1 is MDHEN, CDR2 SYDVKM, per germline. CDR3 sequence: CASSLNRGRASNQPQHF. CDR3 DNA sequence: TGTGCCAGCAGTTTAAATCGGGGTCGGGCGAGCAATCAGCCCCAGCATTTT.

This clone was picked up a small number of times. The V and J genes are TRBV2 and TRBJ1-6; perhaps TRBD1 as D (5 bases). V was pared by 10 bases and J by 6 bases, with 13 bases between. Looked up from germline, CDR1 is SNHLY and CDR2 is FYNNEI. CDR3 length equals 13 residues. The CDR3 DNA sequence: TGTGCCACCCTAGACAGACCTAATTCACCCCTCCACTTT. Its translation is CATLDRPNSPLHF.

The chain has TRBV9 and TRBJ2-1, with 7 bases lining up with TRBD1. The CDR3 sequence is 15 residues long. Trimming took 3 bases from V and 3 from J; bases not matched to a gene: 6. The V gene's germline CDR1 is SGDLS and CDR2 YYNGEE. The CDR3: CASSAAGGFYNEQFF. CDR3 nucleotides: TGTGCCAGCAGCGCTGCAGGGGGTTTCTACAATGAGCAGTTCTTC. Together with reference TRBV9 and TRBJ2-1, the CDR3 gives the full variable domain: DSGVTQTPKHLITATGQRVTLRCSPRSGDLSVYWYQQSLDQGLQFLIQYYNGEERAKGNILERFSAQQFPDLHSELNLSSLELGDSALYFCASSAAGGFYNEQFFGPGTRLTVL.

The rearrangement uses TRBV28 and TRBJ1-1; 7 bases are a match to TRBD1. Germline CDR1 and CDR2: MDHEN and SYDVKM. The CDR3 sequence is 16 residues long. V shed 6 bases and J 5 bases; nucleotides not matched to a gene: 15. CDR3 sequence reads: CASRKPKGTALTEAFF. The CDR3 nucleotides read TGTGCCAGCAGGAAACCAAAAGGGACAGCCCTGACTGAAGCTTTCTTT.

The chain carries TRBV6-5 and TRBJ2-7; D perhaps matches TRBD1 (6 bases). V gave up 6 bases and J gave up 1 base, with 16 bases separating them. The CDR3 runs 15 residues. Germline assignment: CDR1 MNHEY and CDR2 SVGAGI. CDR3 sequence: CASRSDRSSSYEQYF. CDR3 coding DNA: TGTGCCAGCAGGTCAGACAGGTCCAGTTCCTACGAGCAGTACTTC.

The chain recombines TRBV7-9 with TRBJ1-1, with 10 bases lining up with TRBD1. V was clipped by 1 base and J by 12 bases; unmatched bases: 5. Germline loops: CDR1 SEHNR, CDR2 FQNEAQ (reference sequence). CDR3 length equals 13 residues. The CDR3 loop reads CASSLGQGAVSFF. The CDR3 bases are TGTGCCAGCAGCTTAGGACAGGGGGCGGTATCTTTCTTT.

The V call is TRBV28, the J call TRBJ1-1; 7 bases are shared with TRBD1. The germline CDR1 and CDR2 sequences are MDHEN and SYDVKM. The V gene end was trimmed by 8 bases and the J gene end by 1 base; junction bases not matched to a gene: 10. The CDR3 is made up of 15 amino acids. The CDR3 protein is CASRDREGWNTEAFF. DNA of the CDR3: TGTGCCAGCCGCGACAGGGAAGGATGGAACACTGAAGCTTTCTTT.

The chain employs TRBV7-9 and TRBJ2-3, with TRBD2 matching over 14 bases. CDR1 SEHNR and CDR2 FQNEAQ come from the germline V gene (reference sequence). The CDR3 has 16 amino acids. V shed 3 bases and J 2 bases; nucleotides not matched to a gene: 1. CDR3 sequence (DNA): TGTGCCAGCAGCTTGGGACTAGCGGGAGACACAGATACGCAGTATTTT. Translation gives CASSLGLAGDTDTQYF.

The J gene is TRBJ1-2, the V gene TRBV28, with a weak D call TRBD1 (5 bases). The CDR3 has 16 residues. Germline CDR1 MDHEN, CDR2 SYDVKM. V shed 2 bases and J shed 5 bases, with 18 bases lying between them. In nucleotides, the CDR3 is TGTGCCAGCAGTTTAGTTATGGCAGGGTATAGTTATGGCTACACCTTC. The encoded protein is CASSLVMAGYSYGYTF.

The chain combines TRBV2 with TRBJ2-5, with 10 nucleotides matching TRBD1. This CDR3 region has 15 residues. J lost 0 bases, V lost 6 bases, and 4 bases had no gene match. CDR1 and CDR2 (germline): SNHLY, FYNNEI. CDR3 coding DNA: TGTGCCAGCAGGGTGACAGGGGGCTACCAAGAGACCCAGTACTTC. Its translation: CASRVTGGYQETQYF.

The chain joins TRBV9 to TRBJ2-1, with D perhaps matching TRBD1 (5 bases). CDR1 and CDR2 from the germline V gene are SGDLS and YYNGEE. V was shortened by 3 bases and J by 7 bases, with 8 bases between the two germline ends. This CDR3 is 12 amino acids long. The CDR3 bases are TGTGCCAGCAGCGAACCAGGGAATGAGCAGTTCTTC. The encoded protein is CASSEPGNEQFF.

The chain is built from TRBV29-1 and TRBJ2-7, with TRBD1 matching 9 bases. The V gene end was trimmed by 6 bases and the J gene end by 7 bases; junction bases not matched to a gene: 13. This CDR3 region has 14 residues. CDR1 SQVTM and CDR2 ANQGSEA come from the germline V gene. CDR3 loop: CSVSTGTGRREQYF. As DNA, the CDR3 is TGCAGCGTCTCCACCGGGACAGGGCGTCGGGAGCAGTACTTC.

V and J are TRBV5-4 and TRBJ2-5; 8 bases are shared with TRBD2. The CDR3 runs 15 residues. Germline-derived CDR1 and CDR2 are SGHNT and YYREEE (reference sequence). Unmatched junction bases numbered 7, after V lost 1 base and J lost 5 bases. The CDR3 DNA is TGTGCCAGCAGCTTGATGGCGGGAGGACGGGAGACCCAGTACTTC. It is translated as CASSLMAGGRETQYF.

The chain carries TRBV9 and TRBJ2-3; no reliable D call. The germline V gene encodes CDR1 SGDLS and CDR2 YYNGEE. The CDR3 is 15 amino acids. Deletions cut 4 bases from V and 5 bases from J, with 17 bases between. The CDR3 spells CASSPRVAWRDTQYF. CDR3 DNA sequence: TGTGCCAGCAGCCCCCGTGTGGCCTGGAGAGATACGCAGTATTTT.

The count of this clone is one. The chain links TRBV13 to TRBJ2-7; D is possibly TRBD2 (5 bases). Germline V gives CDR1 PRHDT, CDR2 FYEKMQ (reference sequence). The CDR3 has 13 amino acids. With 5 bases removed from V and 2 bases from J, the gap between germline ends came to 10 bases. CDR3 DNA: TGTGCCAGCAGCCCCCGAGGGACCTACGAGCAGTACTTC. As protein: CASSPRGTYEQYF.